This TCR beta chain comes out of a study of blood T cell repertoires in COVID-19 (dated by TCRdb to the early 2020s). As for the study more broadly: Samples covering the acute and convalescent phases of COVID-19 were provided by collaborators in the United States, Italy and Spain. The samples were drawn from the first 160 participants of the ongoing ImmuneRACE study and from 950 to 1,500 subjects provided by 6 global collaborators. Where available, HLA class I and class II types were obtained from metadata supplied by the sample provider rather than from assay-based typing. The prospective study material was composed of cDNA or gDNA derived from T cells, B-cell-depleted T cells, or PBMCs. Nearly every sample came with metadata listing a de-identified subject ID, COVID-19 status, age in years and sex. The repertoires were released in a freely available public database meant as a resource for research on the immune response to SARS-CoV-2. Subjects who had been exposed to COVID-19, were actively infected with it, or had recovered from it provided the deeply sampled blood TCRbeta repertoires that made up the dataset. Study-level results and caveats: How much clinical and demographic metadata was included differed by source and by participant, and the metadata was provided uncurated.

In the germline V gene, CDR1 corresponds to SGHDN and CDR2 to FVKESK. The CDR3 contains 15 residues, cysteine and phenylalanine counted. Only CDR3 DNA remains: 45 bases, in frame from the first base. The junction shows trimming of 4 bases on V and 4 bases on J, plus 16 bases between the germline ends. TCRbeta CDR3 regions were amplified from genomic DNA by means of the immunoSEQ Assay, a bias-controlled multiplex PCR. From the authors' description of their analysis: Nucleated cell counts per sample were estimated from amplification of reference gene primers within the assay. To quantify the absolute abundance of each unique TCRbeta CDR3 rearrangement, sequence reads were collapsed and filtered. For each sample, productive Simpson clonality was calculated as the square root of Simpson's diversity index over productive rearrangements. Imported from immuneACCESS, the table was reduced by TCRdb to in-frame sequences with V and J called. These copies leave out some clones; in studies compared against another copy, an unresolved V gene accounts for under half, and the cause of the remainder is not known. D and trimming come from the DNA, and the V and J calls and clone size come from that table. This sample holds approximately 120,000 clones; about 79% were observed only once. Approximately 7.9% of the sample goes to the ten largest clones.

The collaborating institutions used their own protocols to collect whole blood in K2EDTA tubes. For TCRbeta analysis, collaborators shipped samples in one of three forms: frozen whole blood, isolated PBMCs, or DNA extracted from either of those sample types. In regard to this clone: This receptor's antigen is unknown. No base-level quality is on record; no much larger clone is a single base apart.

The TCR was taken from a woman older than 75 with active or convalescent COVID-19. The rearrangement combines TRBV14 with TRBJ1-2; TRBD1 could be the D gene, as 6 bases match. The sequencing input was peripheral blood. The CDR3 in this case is CASSPRPGHFYGYTF. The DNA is TGTGCCAGCAGCCCTCGACCGGGACACTTCTATGGCTACACCTTC.